The TCR beta chain under discussion was sequenced for a study of T-cell memory formation after mild COVID-19. Regarding the study as a whole: Shrinking CD4+ clones resided mostly in CM and EM, and CD8+ ones in EMRA.

MiXCR was run by TCRdb on the 5' RACE reads, yielding one entry per CDR3 protein. The profile shows 100,000 to 120,000 distinct CDR3 sequences, approximately 21% of them singletons. This clonotype was seen many times. Its antigen is currently unknown. CDR3 length: 18 amino acids. Germline lookup yields CDR1 SGHAT and CDR2 FQNNGV. Trimming cost V 3 bases and J 1 base, with 19 bases left between them. Sample: PBMCs or a T cell subset sorted from them (not recorded which). This sequence was found in a man between 18 and 35 years old who had mild COVID-19 (a few samples of this study predate the infection). Cell type and time point are not known. The chain is built from TRBV11-2 and TRBJ2-1; no clear D gene. The chain's CDR3 is CASSFLPGISQSYNEQFF. DNA of the CDR3: TGTGCCAGCAGCTTCCTCCCCGGTATTAGCCAGTCCTACAATGAGCAGTTCTTC.